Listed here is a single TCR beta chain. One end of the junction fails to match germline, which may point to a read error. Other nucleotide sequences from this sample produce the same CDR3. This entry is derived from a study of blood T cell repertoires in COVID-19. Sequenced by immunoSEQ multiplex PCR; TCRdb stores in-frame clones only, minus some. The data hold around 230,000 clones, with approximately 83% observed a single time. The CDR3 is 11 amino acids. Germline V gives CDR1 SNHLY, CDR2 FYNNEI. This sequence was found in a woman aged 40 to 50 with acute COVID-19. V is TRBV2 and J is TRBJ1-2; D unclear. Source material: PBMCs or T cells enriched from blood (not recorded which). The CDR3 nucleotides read TGCGCCAGCAGTGCCAGCTATGGCTACACCTTC. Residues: CASSASYGYTF.